Listed here are 12 T cell receptor beta chains from one sample, sequenced in a study of blood T cells in healthy people across ages. The authors ran a second PCR of 7 to 11 cycles using a sample-barcoded 5' primer and a J-beta primer mix. TCRdb recomputed calls from the 5' RACE reads with MiXCR, one row per CDR3 protein. The sample consists of around 670,000 distinct CDR3 sequences, approximately 30% of them appearing once. Material for sequencing was blood. The receptors come from a woman older than 75 in good health.

The V and J genes are TRBV6-1 and TRBJ1-5, with a possible D match to TRBD1 (5 bases). With the DNA end fitting TRBJ2-3 better, the J assignment may be wrong. This CDR3 has 16 residues. Germline V gene lookup returns CDR1 MNHNS and CDR2 SASEGT. The CDR3 bases are TGTGCCAGCAGTGAAGCGGGGCACAGGTCTAATCAGCCCCAGTATTTT. Translation gives CASSEAGHRSNQPQYF.

Note on this clonotype: A junction boundary mismatches the germline segment, possibly from a read error. The chain recombines TRBV6-2 or TRBV6-3 with TRBJ2-1; 7 bases align to TRBD1. Germline V gene data show CDR1 as MNHEY and CDR2 as SVGEGT. CDR3 length: 16 residues. CDR3 region: CAGSPAGGWSYNEQFF. In DNA, the CDR3 is TGTGCCGGCAGTCCCGCAGGGGGATGGTCCTACAATGAGCAGTTCTTC.

This clonotype was counted at least ten times. The chain couples TRBV7-2 to TRBJ2-5; a possible D gene is TRBD2 (6 bases). V was pared by 1 base and J by 2 bases, with 11 bases between. CDR1 SGHTA and CDR2 FQGNSA come from the germline V gene. The CDR3 consists of 15 residues. CDR3 loop: CASSLVRDLQETQYF. The CDR3 DNA reads as TGTGCCAGCAGCTTAGTCCGGGACTTACAAGAGACCCAGTACTTC.

This clonotype was seen many times. This chain links TRBV6-6 with TRBJ2-1; D not certain. This CDR3 is built from 13 residues. Germline V gene sequence: CDR1 MNHNY, CDR2 SVGAGI (reference sequence). V lost 11 bases, J lost 0 bases, and 11 bases lay in between. DNA for the CDR3: TGTGCCGGGCAATCTAGCTCCTACAATGAGCAGTTCTTC. It codes for CAGQSSSYNEQFF.

The chain couples TRBV12-3 or TRBV12-4 to TRBJ2-7; TRBD1 matches at 7 bases. The V gene end was trimmed by 2 bases and the J gene end by 2 bases; junction bases not matched to a gene: 3. The CDR3 has 14 amino acids. CDR3: CASSLRGTAYEQYF. For the CDR3, the DNA is TGTGCCAGCAGTTTAAGGGGGACAGCCTACGAGCAGTACTTC.

Only a few counts were recorded for this clonotype. The chain employs TRBV12-3 or TRBV12-4 and TRBJ2-3; D gene ambiguous. The length of the CDR3 is 11 residues. V dropped 8 bases and J dropped 3 bases, with 6 bases sitting between them. The CDR3 spells CASVRTDTQYF. CDR3 DNA: TGTGCCAGCGTCCGGACAGATACGCAGTATTTT.

The chain carries TRBV29-1 and TRBJ2-1, with D possibly being TRBD1 (6 bases). The V gene's germline CDR1 is SQVTM and CDR2 ANQGSEA. The V end was cut by 2 bases, the J end by 8 bases, with 13 bases between. The CDR3 covers 13 residues. Here the CDR3 reads CSVERLEGDEQFF. The CDR3 DNA is TGCAGCGTTGAAAGACTCGAGGGGGATGAGCAGTTCTTC.

As to this clonotype: A junction end diverges from the germline sequence, so it may reflect a read error. V usage is TRBV5-1 and J usage is TRBJ2-1; D is perhaps TRBD1 (6 bases). The CDR3 runs 12 residues. The germline V gene has CDR1 SGHRS and CDR2 YFSETQ. CDR3 amino acids: CASSLLGGERFF. CDR3 DNA: TGCGCCAGCAGCCTCCTAGGGGGTGAGCGGTTCTTC.

A few counts support this clonotype. An end of the junction differs from the germline gene, which may be a read error. The chain is built from TRBV7-3 and TRBJ2-2, with 10 bases matching TRBD1. The CDR3 contains 15 residues. Germline V CDR1 and CDR2: SGHTA, FQGTGA. This chain's CDR3 is CVSRDRGRGTGELFF. CDR3 DNA: TGTGTCAGCAGGGACAGGGGAAGGGGCACCGGGGAGCTGTTTTTT.

The chain recombines TRBV20-1 with TRBJ1-2, with TRBD1 matching over 9 bases. The CDR3 loop spans 14 amino acids. V gave up 1 base and J gave up 7 bases; unmatched junction bases: 7. Per the germline V gene, CDR1 is DFQATT and CDR2 is SNEGSKA (reference sequence). This CDR3 reads CSARGYRGQFGYTF. DNA for the CDR3: TGCAGTGCTAGAGGCTACAGGGGGCAGTTTGGCTACACCTTC.

This chain links TRBV20-1 with TRBJ2-1; 8 nucleotides agree with TRBD2. After removal of 6 bases from V and 13 bases from J, the junction contained 23 bases not matched to a gene. This CDR3 spans 16 amino acids. The germline V gene encodes CDR1 DFQATT and CDR2 SNEGSKA (reference sequence). The CDR3 DNA is TGCAGTGCCACCGTTATTAGCGGGGCCCGGGGGGAGACCCAGTTCTTC. Translating gives CSATVISGARGETQFF.

The sample holds a few counts of this clonotype. This chain joins TRBV9 and TRBJ2-1; 16 bases match TRBD2. J gave up 9 bases and V 7 bases, and 1 base lay outside the gene matches. The CDR3 consists of 13 residues. The germline gives CDR1 SGDLS, CDR2 YYNGEE. CDR3 sequence reads: CASGTSGGGEQFF. The CDR3 coding sequence is TGTGCCAGCGGGACTAGCGGGGGGGGTGAGCAGTTCTTC.